These 5 T cell receptor beta chains came from one sample sequenced in a study of early T cells in non-severe SARS-CoV-2 infection. One entry per CDR3 protein, called by TCRdb with MiXCR from the 5' RACE reads. The data contain about 90,000 distinct CDR3 sequences, around 14% of them singletons. What was sequenced was whole blood. These receptors were collected from an adult who was a healthcare worker with PCR-confirmed SARS-CoV-2 infection or an uninfected control (not recorded which).

The chain employs TRBV28 and TRBJ2-7; D unclear. Germline V lookup: CDR1 MDHEN, CDR2 SYDVKM. V gave up 2 bases and J gave up 4 bases, with 12 bases separating them. This CDR3 comprises 14 residues. CDR3 amino acids: CASSLMGYAYEQYF. The CDR3 DNA sequence: TGTGCCAGCAGTTTAATGGGGTACGCTTACGAGCAGTACTTC. Filled out from reference TRBV28 and TRBJ2-7, the complete variable domain reads DVKVTQSSRYLVKRTGEKVFLECVQDMDHENMFWYRQDPGLGLRLIYFSYDVKMKEKGDIPEGYSVSREKKERFSLILESASTNQTSMYLCASSLMGYAYEQYFGPGTRLTVT.

CDR3 nucleotide sequence: TGTGCCAGCCGGCCAGGGCCGGAGACCCAGTACTTC. It specifies CASRPGPETQYF. The chain joins TRBV21-1 to TRBJ2-5; the D call in the table, TRBD2, was not verified against the DNA. TRBV21-1 is annotated as a pseudogene. This CDR3 is built from 12 residues.

This clonotype was counted at least ten times. The rearrangement joins TRBV27 to TRBJ1-5; D is possibly TRBD1 (5 bases). Germline V gene sequence: CDR1 MNHEY, CDR2 SMNVEV (reference sequence). The CDR3 extends over 13 amino acids. The V end was cut by 3 bases, the J end by 4 bases, with 7 bases between. The CDR3 DNA is TGTGCCAGCAGTTTGGGGCAGAATCAGCCCCAGCATTTT. The encoded protein is CASSLGQNQPQHF.

In DNA, the CDR3 is TGTGCCAGCAGCCCACATTCCAGCTCCTACGAGCAGTACTTC. Its protein is CASSPHSSSYEQYF. The chain carries TRBV7-9 and TRBJ2-7; no clear D gene. CDR3 size: 14 residues. The germline V gene has CDR1 SEHNR and CDR2 FQNEAQ (reference sequence). Trimming took 5 bases from V and 0 from J, leaving 11 bases between them.

This clonotype was seen many times. The gene calls are TRBV24-1 and TRBJ2-7; 7 bases match TRBD2. After removal of 3 bases from V and 2 bases from J, the junction contained 6 bases not matched to a gene. Per germline, CDR1 KGHDR and CDR2 SFDVKD. This CDR3 comprises 15 residues. CDR3 DNA: TGTGCCACCAGTGATGGCCGGGCGGGGGCCTACGAGCAGTACTTC. The encoded protein is CATSDGRAGAYEQYF.